This entry lists 32 T cell receptor beta chains sequenced from one sample in a study of blood T cell repertoires in COVID-19. This table comes from immunoSEQ multiplex PCR, and its TCRdb copy is limited to in-frame clones, with some not included. The sample lists over 150,000 clones, about 88% occurring once. What was sequenced was peripheral blood. The receptors shown here come from a man in his forties or fifties with COVID-19, enrolled during active disease.

This clone was seen only a few times. This chain connects TRBV28 to TRBJ1-1; D unclear. V was pared by 8 bases and J by 1 base, with 11 bases between. The germline V gene encodes CDR1 MDHEN and CDR2 SYDVKM. CDR3 size: 13 residues. The chain's CDR3 is CASRRHGNTEAFF. CDR3 coding DNA: TGTGCCAGCCGACGACACGGGAACACTGAAGCTTTCTTT.

The CDR3 coding sequence is TGTGCCAGCAGAGAGACAGAAACCCATTCACCCCTCCACTTT. Translation gives CASRETETHSPLHF. The gene calls are TRBV4-2 and TRBJ1-6, with D maybe TRBD1 (5 bases). The CDR3 has 14 amino acids. With 6 bases removed from V and 8 bases from J, the gap between germline ends came to 14 bases. Per germline, CDR1 LGHNA and CDR2 YNFKEQ.

V usage is TRBV6-2 or TRBV6-3 and J usage is TRBJ2-7, with 8 bases lining up with TRBD1. The germline V gene has CDR1 MNHEY and CDR2 SVGEGT. The CDR3 spans 15 residues. The V and J ends lost 5 bases and 3 bases, in that order; junction bases with no gene match: 9. This CDR3 reads CASSPGQGLHYEQYF. The CDR3 nucleotides are TGTGCCAGCAGTCCCGGACAGGGATTACACTACGAGCAGTACTTC.

The sample holds a few counts of this clone. CDR3 nucleotides: TGTGCCAGCAGCTTACCAGGACAGCCAACTAATGAAAAACTGTTTTTT. Protein sequence: CASSLPGQPTNEKLFF. The J gene is TRBJ1-4, the V gene TRBV5-5; perhaps TRBD1 as D (6 bases). The ends were cut back, 2 bases at V and 0 bases at J, with 11 bases in the middle. This CDR3 comprises 16 residues. Germline V CDR1 and CDR2: SGHKS, YYEKEE (reference sequence). Combining the CDR3 with reference TRBV5-5 and TRBJ1-4 gives the whole variable domain DAGVTQSPTHLIKTRGQQVTLRCSPISGHKSVSWYQQVLGQGPQFIFQYYEKEERGRGNFPDRFSARQFPNYSSELNVNALLLGDSALYLCASSLPGQPTNEKLFFGSGTQLSVL.

The chain is built from TRBV18 and TRBJ2-5; D is unclear. The CDR3 has 16 residues. Germline V gives CDR1 KGHSH, CDR2 LQKENI. Trimming pared 1 base from V and 2 bases from J, leaving 14 bases between. CDR3 nucleotide sequence: TGTGCCAGCTCACCACGGGCACAAACCCTGCAAGAGACCCAGTACTTC. Encoded protein: CASSPRAQTLQETQYF.

The V gene is TRBV10-3, the J gene TRBJ2-7, with 10 bases aligning to TRBD1. V shed 6 bases, J shed 1 base, and the junction held 6 bases outside the gene matches. The CDR3 has 15 residues. Germline lookup yields CDR1 ENHRY and CDR2 SYGVKD. The CDR3 bases are TGTGCCATCAGACCCGGGACAGGGGAATCCTACGAGCAGTACTTC. Its protein product is CAIRPGTGESYEQYF.

V usage is TRBV29-1 and J usage is TRBJ2-1; D is undetermined. With 1 base removed from V and 0 bases from J, the gap between germline ends came to 13 bases. This CDR3 comprises 16 residues. In germline, CDR1 is SQVTM, CDR2 ANQGSEA. The CDR3 DNA reads as TGCAGCGTTGAAGGAGTTAGCCGATCCTCCTACAATGAGCAGTTCTTC. It encodes CSVEGVSRSSYNEQFF.

The J gene is TRBJ2-3, the V gene TRBV11-1; 10 nucleotides match TRBD2. The CDR3 is 14 residues long. The V gene's germline CDR1 is SGHAT and CDR2 FQDESV (reference sequence). The trim removed 10 bases at V and 2 bases at J, leaving 6 bases unmatched. The CDR3 sequence: CATTGLAVTDTQYF. CDR3 in DNA: TGTGCCACTACAGGACTAGCGGTCACAGATACGCAGTATTTT.

The genes are TRBV5-1 and TRBJ2-3, with a possible D match to TRBD1 (5 bases). V was cut by 4 bases and J by 2 bases, with 14 bases left in between. Germline values: CDR1 SGHRS, CDR2 YFSETQ. The CDR3 consists of 15 residues. The CDR3 sequence: CASSLAGLYTDTQYF. CDR3 DNA sequence: TGCGCCAGCAGCCTTGCAGGGTTGTACACAGATACGCAGTATTTT. The full variable domain, completed using reference TRBV5-1 and TRBJ2-3, is KAGVTQTPRYLIKTRGQQVTLSCSPISGHRSVSWYQQTPGQGLQFLFEYFSETQRNKGNFPGRFSGRQFSNSRSEMNVSTLELGDSALYLCASSLAGLYTDTQYFGPGTRLTVL.

The chain combines TRBV11-2 with TRBJ2-7; TRBD1 matches 11 bases. The germline gives CDR1 SGHAT, CDR2 FQNNGV. With 5 bases clipped from V and 6 bases from J, the junction kept 9 bases outside the gene matches. This CDR3 comprises 15 residues. This CDR3 reads CASSSSDRGLREQYF. The CDR3, as DNA: TGTGCCAGCAGCAGCTCGGACAGGGGGCTTCGCGAGCAGTACTTC.

The chain combines TRBV30 with TRBJ2-1, with 15 positions matching TRBD2. CDR1 GTSNPN and CDR2 SVGIG come from the germline V gene (reference sequence). The CDR3 runs 16 residues. With V trimmed by 8 bases and J by 0 bases, 5 bases remained unmatched. Here the CDR3 reads CARTSGRGSSYNEQFF. The CDR3 DNA follows: TGTGCCCGGACTAGCGGGAGGGGGAGCTCCTACAATGAGCAGTTCTTC.

The chain recombines TRBV6-5 with TRBJ2-1; 7 bases map to TRBD1. This CDR3 spans 14 amino acids. V was pared by 2 bases and J by 3 bases, with 1 base of the junction left unmatched. Germline-derived CDR1 and CDR2 are MNHEY and SVGAGI. As DNA, the CDR3 is TGTGCCAGCAGTTACCGGGACAGCTACAATGAGCAGTTCTTC. Its translation: CASSYRDSYNEQFF.

The chain recombines TRBV5-4 with TRBJ2-3, with TRBD1 identical over 10 bases. CDR1 is SGHNT and CDR2 is YYREEE in the germline V gene (reference sequence). This CDR3 is 16 amino acids long. The ends lost 6 bases at V and 3 bases at J; junction bases unmatched: 10. The CDR3 DNA follows: TGTGCCAGCACCCTTACGACAGGGGGCCCGACAGATACGCAGTATTTT. Encoded protein: CASTLTTGGPTDTQYF. The full variable domain, its missing parts supplied by reference TRBV5-4 and TRBJ2-3, is ETGVTQSPTHLIKTRGQQVTLRCSSQSGHNTVSWYQQALGQGPQFIFQYYREEENGRGNFPPRFSGLQFPNYSSELNVNALELDDSALYLCASTLTTGGPTDTQYFGPGTRLTVL.

This clone was detected only a few times. The chain carries TRBV24-1 and TRBJ2-2; 7 nucleotides match TRBD1. Germline lookup yields CDR1 KGHDR and CDR2 SFDVKD. The V and J ends lost 5 bases and 7 bases, in that order; junction bases with no gene match: 3. This CDR3 has 13 residues. In DNA form, the CDR3 reads TGTGCCACCAGTGGAGGGGGCGTCGGGGAGCTGTTTTTT. This sequence encodes CATSGGGVGELFF.

This clone has more than one count but fewer than ten. The rearrangement links TRBV27 to TRBJ1-6; tentatively, D is TRBD1 (5 bases). Between the trimmed V and J ends, which lost 6 bases and 8 bases, there was a span of 14 bases. This CDR3 region has 14 residues. CDR1 and CDR2 (germline): MNHEY, SMNVEV (reference sequence). The CDR3 bases are TGTGCCAGCAGCAGGGAGGGGTGGGATTCACCCCTCCACTTT. Residues: CASSREGWDSPLHF.

The rearrangement joins TRBV6-6 to TRBJ2-3; possible D gene TRBD1, 6 bases. V dropped 6 bases and J dropped 4 bases, with 11 bases sitting between them. CDR1 MNHNY and CDR2 SVGAGI come from the germline V gene (reference sequence). This CDR3 has 13 amino acids. The CDR3 nucleotides are TGTGCCAGCAGGCTACAGGGTCCAGATACGCAGTATTTT. The encoded protein is CASRLQGPDTQYF.

V is TRBV10-3 and J is TRBJ1-4; unclear D gene. The CDR3 runs to 14 residues. The germline V gene encodes CDR1 ENHRY and CDR2 SYGVKD. The germline V and J ends were trimmed by 2 bases and 4 bases, with 8 bases remaining between them. The CDR3 DNA is TGTGCCATCAGTGAGGGCGGCTATAATGAAAAACTGTTTTTT. Its translation: CAISEGGYNEKLFF.

The V call is TRBV5-4, the J call TRBJ2-2, with a possible D match to TRBD2 (6 bases). CDR1 SGHNT and CDR2 YYREEE come from the germline V gene (reference sequence). V was clipped by 4 bases and J by 0 bases, with 16 bases between them. This CDR3 comprises 17 residues. CDR3 loop: CASSPSGGFANTGELFF. The CDR3 bases are TGTGCCAGCAGCCCCTCTGGAGGGTTCGCGAACACCGGGGAGCTGTTTTTT. Full variable domain (outside the CDR3, taken from reference TRBV5-4 and TRBJ2-2): ETGVTQSPTHLIKTRGQQVTLRCSSQSGHNTVSWYQQALGQGPQFIFQYYREEENGRGNFPPRFSGLQFPNYSSELNVNALELDDSALYLCASSPSGGFANTGELFFGEGSRLTVL.

The V gene is TRBV2, the J gene TRBJ1-2; 7 nucleotides line up with TRBD1. The CDR3 totals 14 residues. V gave up 6 bases and J gave up 1 base; unmatched junction bases: 5. Germline values: CDR1 SNHLY, CDR2 FYNNEI. In DNA form, the CDR3 reads TGTGCCAGCAGGGGACAGCTCATTAACTATGGCTACACCTTC. Amino acid sequence: CASRGQLINYGYTF.

This chain joins TRBV7-2 and TRBJ1-5, with D uncertain. V lost 2 bases to trimming and J lost 0 bases, with 17 bases between them. CDR3 length: 18 amino acids. The germline CDR1 and CDR2 sequences are SGHTA and FQGNSA. This chain's CDR3 is CASSLTGGSGPSNQPQHF. In nucleotides, the CDR3 is TGTGCCAGCAGCTTAACTGGAGGGTCGGGTCCTAGCAATCAGCCCCAGCATTTT.

The CDR3 nucleotides read TGTGCCAGCAGCCCCCGGTGGGGGGCCTACGAGCAGTACTTC. Encoded protein: CASSPRWGAYEQYF. V and J are TRBV28 and TRBJ2-7; a possible D gene is TRBD2 (6 bases). Germline-derived CDR1 and CDR2 are MDHEN and SYDVKM. The ends were cut back, 6 bases at V and 2 bases at J, with 14 bases in the middle. The CDR3 has 14 amino acids.

The chain recombines TRBV18 with TRBJ2-7; a weak D match, TRBD2 (5 bases). V was shortened by 5 bases and J by 5 bases, with 37 bases between the two germline ends. This CDR3 is built from 21 residues. The germline gives CDR1 KGHSH, CDR2 LQKENI. The chain's CDR3 is CASSKLPGSLGSELERDEQYF. CDR3 nucleotides: TGTGCCAGCTCAAAGCTACCAGGAAGTTTAGGTAGCGAACTGGAGAGGGACGAGCAGTACTTC.

This CDR3 is CASSQDGDRSGSGNTIYF. CDR3 nucleotide sequence: TGCGCCAGCAGCCAAGATGGAGACAGGTCAGGCTCTGGAAACACCATATATTTT. The rearrangement links TRBV4-1 to TRBJ1-3, with D possibly being TRBD1 (6 bases). The CDR3 is 18 residues long. With 0 bases removed from V and 0 bases from J, the gap between germline ends came to 15 bases. From germline, CDR1 is MGHRA and CDR2 YSYEKL.

The CDR3 region is CAWSRLAGNIQYF. CDR3 DNA sequence: TGTGCCTGGAGCCGACTAGCGGGGAACATTCAGTACTTC. The chain carries TRBV30 and TRBJ2-4; 11 nucleotides align to TRBD2. Germline assignment: CDR1 GTSNPN and CDR2 SVGIG (reference sequence). V lost 3 bases to trimming and J lost 7 bases; unmatched junction nucleotides: 2. The CDR3 runs 13 residues.

This chain links TRBV15 with TRBJ2-7, with D possibly being TRBD1 (6 bases). V was pared by 5 bases and J by 7 bases, with 15 bases between. Germline CDR1 LNHNV, CDR2 YYDKDF (reference sequence). This CDR3 region has 13 residues. CDR3 loop: CATSPIRGGEQYF. CDR3 coding DNA: TGTGCCACCAGCCCGATCAGGGGCGGGGAGCAGTACTTC.

The J gene is TRBJ2-3, the V gene TRBV4-3, with 11 positions matching TRBD2. CDR1 is LGHNA and CDR2 is YSLEER in the germline V gene. J gave up 0 bases and V 4 bases, and 9 bases lay outside the gene matches. The CDR3 totals 18 residues. The CDR3 region is CASSRRSSGGASTDTQYF. DNA of the CDR3: TGCGCCAGCAGCCGCCGAAGTAGCGGGGGGGCTAGCACAGATACGCAGTATTTT.

This chain joins TRBV5-1 and TRBJ2-3, with 7 positions matching TRBD2. The trim removed 4 bases at V and 0 bases at J, leaving 8 bases unmatched. The germline V gene has CDR1 SGHRS and CDR2 YFSETQ. This CDR3 has 16 residues. The CDR3 coding sequence is TGCGCCAGCAGCCCGGGAGCGGGGCGGAGCACAGATACGCAGTATTTT. It codes for CASSPGAGRSTDTQYF.

This chain's CDR3 is CASSPGTPNTGELFF. CDR3 bases: TGCGCCAGCAGTCCCGGGACTCCGAACACCGGGGAGCTGTTTTTT. J is TRBJ2-2 and V is TRBV5-1, with D perhaps TRBD2 (6 bases). The V gene's germline CDR1 is SGHRS and CDR2 YFSETQ. The CDR3 covers 15 residues. Trimming left V 5 bases short and J 0 bases short, with 11 bases between.

In its sample, this clone was seen a few times. Within the sample, other DNA sequences also encode this same CDR3. The V gene is TRBV6-5, the J gene TRBJ2-7; 7 nucleotides agree with TRBD1. V trimming: 0 bases; J trimming: 0 bases; junction bases outside the gene matches: 2. CDR1 is MNHEY and CDR2 is SVGAGI in the germline V gene. This CDR3 is 15 amino acids long. The CDR3 loop reads CASSYSRDSSYEQYF. The CDR3 DNA reads TGTGCCAGCAGTTACTCGAGGGACAGCTCCTACGAGCAGTACTTC.

The V and J genes are TRBV28 and TRBJ1-2; 9 bases fit TRBD1. The V segment lost 7 bases and the J segment 6 bases; nucleotides outside the gene matches: 9. There are 14 residues in the CDR3. Germline CDR1 MDHEN, CDR2 SYDVKM. Here the CDR3 reads CASTGDRGYNGYTF. The DNA for the CDR3 is TGTGCCAGCACGGGAGACAGGGGGTATAATGGCTACACCTTC.

This clone was recorded only once. This chain uses TRBV5-1 with TRBJ2-7; 8 nucleotides match TRBD1. The V segment lost 2 bases and the J segment 1 base; nucleotides outside the gene matches: 2. The CDR3 spans 14 residues. From germline, CDR1 is SGHRS and CDR2 YFSETQ. CDR3 sequence: CASSLGQGSYEQYF. In DNA, the CDR3 is TGCGCCAGCAGCTTAGGACAGGGTTCCTACGAGCAGTACTTC.

This sequence joins TRBV5-4 and TRBJ2-1, with 12 bases aligning to TRBD2. This CDR3 contains 16 residues. From germline, CDR1 is SGHNT and CDR2 YYREEE (reference sequence). V gave up 4 bases and J gave up 2 bases; unmatched junction bases: 4. The CDR3 DNA reads TGTGCCAGCAGCCCAGGACTAGCGGGAACCTACAATGAGCAGTTCTTC. Translation: CASSPGLAGTYNEQFF.